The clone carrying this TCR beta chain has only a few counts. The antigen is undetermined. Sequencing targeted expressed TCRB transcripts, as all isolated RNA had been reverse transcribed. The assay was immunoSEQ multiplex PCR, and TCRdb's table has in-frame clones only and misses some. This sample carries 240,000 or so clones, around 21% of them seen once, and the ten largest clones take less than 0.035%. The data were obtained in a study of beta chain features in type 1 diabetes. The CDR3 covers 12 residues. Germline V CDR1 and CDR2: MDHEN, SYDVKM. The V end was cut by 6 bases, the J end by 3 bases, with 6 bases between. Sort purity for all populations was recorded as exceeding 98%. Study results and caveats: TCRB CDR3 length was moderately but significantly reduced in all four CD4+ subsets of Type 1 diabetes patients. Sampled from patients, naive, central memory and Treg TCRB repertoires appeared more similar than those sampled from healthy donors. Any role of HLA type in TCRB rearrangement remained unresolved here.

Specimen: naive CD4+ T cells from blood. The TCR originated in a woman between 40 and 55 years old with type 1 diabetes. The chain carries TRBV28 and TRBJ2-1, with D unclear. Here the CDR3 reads CASRLGYNEQFF. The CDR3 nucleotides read TGTGCCAGCAGGCTAGGCTACAATGAGCAGTTCTTC.